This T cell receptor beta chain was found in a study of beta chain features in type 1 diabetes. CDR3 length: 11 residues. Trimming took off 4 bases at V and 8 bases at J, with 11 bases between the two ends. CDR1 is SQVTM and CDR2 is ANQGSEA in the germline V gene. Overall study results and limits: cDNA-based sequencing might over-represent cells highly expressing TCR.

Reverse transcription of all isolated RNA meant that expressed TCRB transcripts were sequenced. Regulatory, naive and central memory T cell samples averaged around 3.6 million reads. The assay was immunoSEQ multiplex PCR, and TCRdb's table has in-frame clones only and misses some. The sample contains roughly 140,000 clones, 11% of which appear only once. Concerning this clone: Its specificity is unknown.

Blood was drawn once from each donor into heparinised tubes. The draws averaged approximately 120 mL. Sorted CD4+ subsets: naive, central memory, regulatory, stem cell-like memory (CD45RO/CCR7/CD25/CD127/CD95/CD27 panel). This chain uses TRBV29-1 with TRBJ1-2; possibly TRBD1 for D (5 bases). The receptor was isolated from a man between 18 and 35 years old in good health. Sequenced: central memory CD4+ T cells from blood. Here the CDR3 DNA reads TGCAGCGTTGGGGCAGGGTACGGCTACACCTTC. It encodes CSVGAGYGYTF.